A single T cell receptor (beta chain) is shown here with its context. Sequencing was performed with immunoSEQ multiplex PCR; in TCRdb, only in-frame clones are kept and a portion is missing. The profile shows 250,000 to 350,000 clones, roughly 90% of them singletons. These data belong to a study of blood T cell repertoires in COVID-19. Across the whole study: The origin of the acute and convalescent COVID-19 samples was the United States, Italy and Spain.

Germline lookup yields CDR1 MNHEY and CDR2 SVGAGI. The CDR3 is made up of 15 amino acids. The V gene lost 6 bases and the J gene lost 6 bases, with 19 bases spanning the gap. This chain connects TRBV6-5 to TRBJ2-3; tentative D call: TRBD2 (6 bases). The receptor comes from a woman in her thirties who had recovered from COVID-19. Material for sequencing was PBMCs or T cells enriched from blood (not recorded which). The CDR3 region is CASSHQSRLDDTQYF. The CDR3 nucleotides read TGTGCCAGCAGCCACCAAAGCCGACTAGATGATACGCAGTATTTT.